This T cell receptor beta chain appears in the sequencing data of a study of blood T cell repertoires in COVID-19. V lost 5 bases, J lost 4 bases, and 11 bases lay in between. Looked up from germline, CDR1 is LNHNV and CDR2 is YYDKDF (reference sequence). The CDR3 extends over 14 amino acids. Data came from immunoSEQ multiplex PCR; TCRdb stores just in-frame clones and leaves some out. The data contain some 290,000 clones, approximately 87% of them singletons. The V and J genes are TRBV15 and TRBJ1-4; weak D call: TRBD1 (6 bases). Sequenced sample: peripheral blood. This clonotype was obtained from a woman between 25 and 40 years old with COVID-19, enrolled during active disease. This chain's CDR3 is CATSRGQINEKLFF. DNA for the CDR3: TGTGCCACCAGCCGAGGACAGATTAATGAAAAACTGTTTTTT.